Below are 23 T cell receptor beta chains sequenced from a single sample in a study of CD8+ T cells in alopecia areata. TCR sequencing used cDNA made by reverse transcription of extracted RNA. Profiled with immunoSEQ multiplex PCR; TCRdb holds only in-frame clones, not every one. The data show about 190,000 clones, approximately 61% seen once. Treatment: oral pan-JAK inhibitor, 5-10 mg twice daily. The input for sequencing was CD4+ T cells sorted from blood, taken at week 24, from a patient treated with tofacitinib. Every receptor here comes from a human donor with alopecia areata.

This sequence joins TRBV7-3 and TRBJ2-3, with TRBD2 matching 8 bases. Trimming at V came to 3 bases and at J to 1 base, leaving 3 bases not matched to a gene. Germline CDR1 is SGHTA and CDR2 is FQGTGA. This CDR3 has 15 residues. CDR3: CASSFQAGGTDTQYF. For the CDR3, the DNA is TGTGCCAGCAGCTTTCAAGCGGGGGGCACAGATACGCAGTATTTT.

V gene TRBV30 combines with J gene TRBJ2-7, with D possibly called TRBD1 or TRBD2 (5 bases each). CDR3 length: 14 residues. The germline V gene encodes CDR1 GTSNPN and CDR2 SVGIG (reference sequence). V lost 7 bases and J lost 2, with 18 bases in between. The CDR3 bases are TGTGCCTTCGTTCGGGTAGGGACGACCTACGAGCAGTACTTC. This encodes CAFVRVGTTYEQYF.

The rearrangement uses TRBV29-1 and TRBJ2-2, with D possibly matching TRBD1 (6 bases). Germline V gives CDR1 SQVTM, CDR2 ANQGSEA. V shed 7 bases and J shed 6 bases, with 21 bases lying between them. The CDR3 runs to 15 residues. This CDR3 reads CSARETRGRAGELFF. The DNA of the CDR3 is TGCAGCGCCCGAGAAACCAGGGGACGGGCCGGGGAGCTGTTTTTT.

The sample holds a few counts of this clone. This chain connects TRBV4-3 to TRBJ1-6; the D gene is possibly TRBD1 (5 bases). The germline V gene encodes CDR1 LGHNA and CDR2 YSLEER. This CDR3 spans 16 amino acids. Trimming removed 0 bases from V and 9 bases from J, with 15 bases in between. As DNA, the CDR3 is TGCGCCAGCAGCCAAGATCTCGGGGTGGGGGGTTCACCCCTCCACTTT. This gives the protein CASSQDLGVGGSPLHF.

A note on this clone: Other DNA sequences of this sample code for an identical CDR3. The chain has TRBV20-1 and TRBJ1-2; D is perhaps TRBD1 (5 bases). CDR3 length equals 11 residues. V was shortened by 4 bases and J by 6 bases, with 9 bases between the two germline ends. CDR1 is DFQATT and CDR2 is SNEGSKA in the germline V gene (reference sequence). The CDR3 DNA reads TGCAGTGCTAATGGGGGTAATGGCTACACCTTC. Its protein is CSANGGNGYTF.

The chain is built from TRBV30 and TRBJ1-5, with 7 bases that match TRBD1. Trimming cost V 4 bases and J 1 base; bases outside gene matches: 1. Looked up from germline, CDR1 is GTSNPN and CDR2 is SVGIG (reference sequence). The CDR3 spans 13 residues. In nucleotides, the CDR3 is TGTGCCTGGACAGGGGGAAGCAATCAGCCCCAGCATTTT. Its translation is CAWTGGSNQPQHF.

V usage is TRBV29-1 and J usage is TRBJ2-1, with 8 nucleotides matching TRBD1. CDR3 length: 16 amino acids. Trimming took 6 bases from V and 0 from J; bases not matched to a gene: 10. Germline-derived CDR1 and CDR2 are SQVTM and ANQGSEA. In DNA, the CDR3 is TGCAGCGTCGGACCAGGGGGCCTCAGCTCCTACAATGAGCAGTTCTTC. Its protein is CSVGPGGLSSYNEQFF.

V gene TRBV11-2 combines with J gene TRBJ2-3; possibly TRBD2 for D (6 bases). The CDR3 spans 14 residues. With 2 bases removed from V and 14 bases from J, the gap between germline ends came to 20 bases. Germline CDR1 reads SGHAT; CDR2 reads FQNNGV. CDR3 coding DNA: TGTGCCAGCAGCTTAAGGGACCAGGGACTGGGAACGTATTTT. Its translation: CASSLRDQGLGTYF. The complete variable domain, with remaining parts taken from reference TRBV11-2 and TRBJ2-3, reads EAGVAQSPRYKIIEKRQSVAFWCNPISGHATLYWYQQILGQGPKLLIQFQNNGVVDDSQLPKDRFSAERLKGVDSTLKIQPAKLEDSAVYLCASSLRDQGLGTYFGPGTRLTVL.

The CDR3 DNA reads TGTGCCAGCAGCTTCTCGGGGGGGCTGCACGGGGAGCTGTTTTTT. It is translated as CASSFSGGLHGELFF. The rearrangement joins TRBV6-5 to TRBJ2-2; TRBD2 matches 8 bases. CDR3 length equals 15 residues. Trimming at V came to 6 bases and at J to 7 bases, leaving 10 bases not matched to a gene. CDR1 is MNHEY and CDR2 is SVGAGI in the germline V gene.

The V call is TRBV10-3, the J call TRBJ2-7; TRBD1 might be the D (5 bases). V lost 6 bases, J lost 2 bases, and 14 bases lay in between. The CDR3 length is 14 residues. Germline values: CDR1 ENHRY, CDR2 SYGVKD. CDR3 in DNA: TGTGCCATCAGAGCCCAGGGTTACCCCTACGAGCAGTACTTC. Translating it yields CAIRAQGYPYEQYF.

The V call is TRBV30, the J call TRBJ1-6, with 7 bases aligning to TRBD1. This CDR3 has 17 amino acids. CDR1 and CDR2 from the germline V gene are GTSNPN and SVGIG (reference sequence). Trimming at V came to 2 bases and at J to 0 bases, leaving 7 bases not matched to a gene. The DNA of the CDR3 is TGTGCCTGGAGTCGAGACAGGGTGAGCTCCTATAATTCACCCCTCCACTTT. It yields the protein CAWSRDRVSSYNSPLHF.

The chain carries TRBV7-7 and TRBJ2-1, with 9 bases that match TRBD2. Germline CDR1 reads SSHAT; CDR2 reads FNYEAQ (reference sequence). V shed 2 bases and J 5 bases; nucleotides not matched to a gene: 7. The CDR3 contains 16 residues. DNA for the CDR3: TGTGCCAGCAGCTTAAGTGGGCTAGCGGGGAACAATGAGCAGTTCTTC. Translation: CASSLSGLAGNNEQFF.

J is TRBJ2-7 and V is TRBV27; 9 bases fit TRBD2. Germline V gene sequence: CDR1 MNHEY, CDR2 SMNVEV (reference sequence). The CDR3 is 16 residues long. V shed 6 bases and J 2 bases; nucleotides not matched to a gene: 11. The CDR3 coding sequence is TGTGCCAGCAGCCGCAACGCGGGGGGGCGCCCCTACGAGCAGTACTTC. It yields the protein CASSRNAGGRPYEQYF.

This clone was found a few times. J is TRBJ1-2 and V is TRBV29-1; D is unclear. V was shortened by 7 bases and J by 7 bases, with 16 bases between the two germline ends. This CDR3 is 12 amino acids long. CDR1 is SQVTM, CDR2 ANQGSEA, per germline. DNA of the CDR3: TGCAGCGCCGAAACCGGGGTCTCTGGCTACACCTTC. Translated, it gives CSAETGVSGYTF.

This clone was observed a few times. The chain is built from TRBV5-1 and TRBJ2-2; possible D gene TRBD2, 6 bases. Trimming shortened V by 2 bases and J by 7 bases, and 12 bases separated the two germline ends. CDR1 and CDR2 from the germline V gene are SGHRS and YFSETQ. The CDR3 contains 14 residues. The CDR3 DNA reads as TGCGCCAGCAGCTTAGGAGGGGCGAACGGGGAGCTGTTTTTT. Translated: CASSLGGANGELFF. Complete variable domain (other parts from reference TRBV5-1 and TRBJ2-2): KAGVTQTPRYLIKTRGQQVTLSCSPISGHRSVSWYQQTPGQGLQFLFEYFSETQRNKGNFPGRFSGRQFSNSRSEMNVSTLELGDSALYLCASSLGGANGELFFGEGSRLTVL.

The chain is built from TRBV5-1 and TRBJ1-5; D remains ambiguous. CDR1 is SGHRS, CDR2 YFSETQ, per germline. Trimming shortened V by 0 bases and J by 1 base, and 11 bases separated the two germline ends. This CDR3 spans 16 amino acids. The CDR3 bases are TGCGCCAGCAGCTTGGGAGGCGGCGAGAGCAATCAGCCCCAGCATTTT. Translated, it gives CASSLGGGESNQPQHF.

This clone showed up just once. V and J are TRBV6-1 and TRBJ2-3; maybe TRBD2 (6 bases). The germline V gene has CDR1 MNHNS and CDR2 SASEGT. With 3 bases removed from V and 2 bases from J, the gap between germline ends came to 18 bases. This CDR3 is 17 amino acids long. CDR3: CASSEVAVGGYTDTQYF. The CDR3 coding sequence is TGTGCCAGCAGTGAGGTCGCGGTGGGAGGATACACAGATACGCAGTATTTT.

This CDR3 is CASSLNRDVLYEQYF. DNA for the CDR3: TGTGCCAGCAGCTTAAACCGGGACGTACTCTACGAGCAGTACTTC. The rearrangement links TRBV11-2 to TRBJ2-7; possibly TRBD1 or TRBD2 for D (5 bases each). This CDR3 spans 15 amino acids. Germline V gene lookup returns CDR1 SGHAT and CDR2 FQNNGV. Trimming removed 2 bases at V and 3 bases at J, with 14 bases between.

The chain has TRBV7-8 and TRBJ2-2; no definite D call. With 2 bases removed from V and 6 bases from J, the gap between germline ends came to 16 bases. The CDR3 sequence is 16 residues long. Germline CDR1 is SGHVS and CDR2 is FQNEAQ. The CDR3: CASSLTVLSGAGELFF. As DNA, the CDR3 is TGTGCCAGCAGCTTAACGGTCCTCTCCGGCGCCGGGGAGCTGTTTTTT.

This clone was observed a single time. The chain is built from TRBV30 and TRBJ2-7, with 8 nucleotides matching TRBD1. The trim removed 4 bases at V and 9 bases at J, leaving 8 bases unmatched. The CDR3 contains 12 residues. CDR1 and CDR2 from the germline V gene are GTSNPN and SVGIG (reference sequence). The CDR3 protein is CAWTKQGTGQYF. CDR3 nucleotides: TGTGCCTGGACCAAACAGGGGACAGGGCAGTACTTC.

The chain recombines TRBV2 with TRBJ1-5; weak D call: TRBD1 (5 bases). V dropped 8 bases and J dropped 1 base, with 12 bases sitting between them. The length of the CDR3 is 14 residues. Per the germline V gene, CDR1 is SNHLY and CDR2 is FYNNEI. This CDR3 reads CASLEQGSNQPQHF. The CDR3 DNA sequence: TGTGCCAGCCTAGAGCAGGGAAGCAATCAGCCCCAGCATTTT.

CDR3 nucleotides: TGTGCCAGCAGTTCGGGGGGGGATACGCAGTATTTT. Its translation is CASSSGGDTQYF. The rearrangement joins TRBV6-1 to TRBJ2-3; TRBD2 matches 8 bases. Germline CDR1 is MNHNS and CDR2 is SASEGT. With 5 bases clipped from V and 6 bases from J, the junction kept 1 base outside the gene matches. CDR3 size: 12 residues.

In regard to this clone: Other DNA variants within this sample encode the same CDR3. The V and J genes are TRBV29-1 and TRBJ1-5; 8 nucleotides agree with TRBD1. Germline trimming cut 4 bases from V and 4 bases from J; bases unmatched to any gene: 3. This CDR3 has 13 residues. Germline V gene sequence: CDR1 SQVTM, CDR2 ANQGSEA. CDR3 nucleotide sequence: TGCAGCGTTGGGGACAGGACTAATCAGCCCCAGCATTTT. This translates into CSVGDRTNQPQHF. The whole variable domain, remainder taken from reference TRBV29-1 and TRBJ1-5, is SAVISQKPSRDICQRGTSLTIQCQVDSQVTMMFWYRQQPGQSLTLIATANQGSEATYESGFVIDKFPISRPNLTFSTLTVSNMSPEDSSIYLCSVGDRTNQPQHFGDGTRLSIL.